This T cell receptor beta chain emerged from a study of early T cells in non-severe SARS-CoV-2 infection (dated by TCRdb to about 2021). Concerning the study at large: TCR sequencing used bulk RNA from unsorted whole blood, so alpha and beta chains could not be paired.

Study-level results and caveats: Matching against VDJdb was skewed toward anti-spike CD8 responses, likely underestimated virus-specific expansions, and missed private and CD4 specificities.

The receptor library was made with 5' RACE. The instrument was a NextSeq 500. To correct for sequencing error and PCR bias, the TCR library protocol tagged individual cDNA molecules with unique molecular identifiers. Sequencing covered both TCR alpha and beta chains, and within each sample the abundances of alpha and beta sequences were tightly co-correlated. The original pipeline was this. Decombinator V4 was used to annotate TCR sequences for V gene, J gene and CDR3. Expanded TCRs were defined as changing significantly between any two time points under a Poisson model with p below 0.0001. Abundances of TCRs were expressed as counts per million after normalisation to the total number of TCRs sequenced in each sample. MAIT TCRs were defined by TRAV1-2 paired with TRAJ12, TRAJ20 or TRAJ33, and iNKT TCRs by TRAV10 paired with TRAJ18. A search of VDJdb, accessed on 1 November 2021, was run for TCRs annotated to CMV, EBV and SARS-CoV-2, with TCRs annotated for multiple antigens excluded. The public sequencing data were trimmed at Q25 with fastp and processed into clonotypes with MiXCR by TCRdb, which kept only in-frame beta chains. One record per CDR3 amino acid sequence lists the most common genes and DNA. The V and J calls here are based on TCRdb, not the publication. The sample yields more than 30,000 distinct CDR3 sequences; around 6.1% were counted once. The ten largest clonotypes hold about a quarter of the sample.

With regard to this clonotype: It has no known antigen specificity. No quality values exist for individual bases; no much larger clone is one base distant.

The germline ends are 8 bases apart after V is trimmed by 2 bases and J by 10 bases. From cysteine to phenylalanine, the CDR3 is 11 amino acids long. Left in the record is the CDR3 DNA by itself, 33 bases read in frame from the first base. CDR1 and CDR2 (MNHEY, SVGEGT) derive from the germline V gene. This was a case-control study nested in a cohort of healthcare workers in London, UK, who had nasopharyngeal swab PCR tests and blood samples taken every week. Healthcare workers were recruited between 23 and 31 March 2020, during the week of the UK lockdown, and were followed weekly for up to roughly 15 weeks.

The sequenced sample consisted of whole blood. This chain is built from TRBV6-2 or TRBV6-3 and TRBJ1-1, with no confident D gene call. The sequence was obtained from an adult who was a healthcare worker with PCR-confirmed SARS-CoV-2 infection or an uninfected control (not recorded which). The DNA reads as follows: TGTGCCAGCAGTTACATGGTGGTAGCTTTCTTT. Translated, it reads CASSYMVVAFF.